The 24 T cell receptor beta chains in this list originate from one sample, sequenced in a study of blood T cells in healthy people across ages. A second 7 to 11 cycle PCR used barcoded and J-beta primers. One entry per CDR3 protein, called by TCRdb with MiXCR from the 5' RACE reads. This sample has over 600,000 distinct CDR3 sequences, with about 42% found just once. The specimen sequenced was blood. Receptors originate from a man older than 75 in good health.

Comments on this clonotype: This may be a read error: a much more frequent sequence differs by one nucleotide. V and J are TRBV5-1 and TRBJ2-7; D is possibly TRBD1 or TRBD2 (5 bases each). Trimming shortened V by 3 bases and J by 7 bases, and 17 bases separated the two germline ends. This CDR3 spans 14 amino acids. The germline V gene encodes CDR1 SGHRS and CDR2 YFSETQ. The CDR3 DNA follows: TGCGCCAGCAGCTGGGAGACAGCGGCTAAGGAGCAGTACTTC. Its translation is CASSWETAAKEQYF.

The V call is TRBV14, the J call TRBJ2-1; TRBD1 matches at 10 bases. The V segment lost 4 bases and the J segment 1 base; nucleotides outside the gene matches: 13. CDR3 length: 19 amino acids. In germline, CDR1 is SGHDN, CDR2 FVKESK. The CDR3 reads CASSPRTGGSPRSYNEQFF. CDR3 bases: TGTGCCAGCAGCCCAAGGACAGGGGGAAGCCCTAGGTCCTACAATGAGCAGTTCTTC.

V gene TRBV29-1 combines with J gene TRBJ2-5; 7 bases agree with TRBD2. Germline CDR1 and CDR2: SQVTM and ANQGSEA. V was pared by 4 bases and J by 1 base, with 3 bases of the junction left unmatched. The CDR3 consists of 13 residues. The CDR3 loop reads CSVGSGVQETQYF. The CDR3 nucleotides read TGCAGCGTTGGAAGCGGGGTCCAAGAGACCCAGTACTTC. Full variable domain (outside the CDR3, taken from reference TRBV29-1 and TRBJ2-5): SAVISQKPSRDICQRGTSLTIQCQVDSQVTMMFWYRQQPGQSLTLIATANQGSEATYESGFVIDKFPISRPNLTFSTLTVSNMSPEDSSIYLCSVGSGVQETQYFGPGTRLLVL.

The chain links TRBV7-3 to TRBJ2-1; 9 positions match TRBD1. V dropped 0 bases and J dropped 0; count of bases not matched to a gene: 3. This CDR3 is built from 17 residues. CDR1 SGHTA and CDR2 FQGTGA come from the germline V gene. CDR3 region: CASSLTGTGSSYNEQFF. The CDR3, as DNA: TGTGCCAGCAGCTTAACGGGGACAGGGAGCTCCTACAATGAGCAGTTCTTC. Drawing the rest from reference TRBV7-3 and TRBJ2-1, the complete variable domain is GAGVSQTPSNKVTEKGKYVELRCDPISGHTALYWYRQSLGQGPEFLIYFQGTGAADDSGLPNDRFFAVRPEGSVSTLKIQRTERGDSAVYLCASSLTGTGSSYNEQFFGPGTRLTVL.

This clonotype has at least ten counts. This may be a read error, as it is one base from a much larger clone. This sequence joins TRBV5-1 and TRBJ2-1; 7 nucleotides align to TRBD2. The J call is uncertain, as TRBJ2-7 better fits the DNA end. There are 16 residues in the CDR3. Germline CDR1 reads SGHRS; CDR2 reads YFSETQ. The CDR3 spells CASSLEGRASYNEQYF. The CDR3 nucleotides are TGCGCCAGCAGCTTGGAGGGGAGGGCCTCCTACAATGAGCAGTACTTC.

The V and J genes are TRBV6-2 or TRBV6-3 and TRBJ2-1, with TRBD2 identical over 8 bases. Germline CDR1 and CDR2: MNHEY and SVGEGT. This CDR3 spans 17 amino acids. V trimming: 6 bases; J trimming: 7 bases; junction bases outside the gene matches: 17. In DNA form, the CDR3 reads TGTGCCAGCAGCTCTCATGGGGATGGCGGGAGGAGGAATGAGCAGTTCTTC. This translates into CASSSHGDGGRRNEQFF.

The chain links TRBV4-3 to TRBJ1-2; 9 bases line up with TRBD1. Losses at the gene ends were 4 bases for V and 6 bases for J; bases not matched to a gene: 12. Germline-derived CDR1 and CDR2 are LGHNA and YSLEER. The CDR3 length is 16 residues. In nucleotides, the CDR3 is TGCGCCAGCAGCCTCCAGACAGGGGGAAGGGGTAATGGCTACACCTTC. Amino acids: CASSLQTGGRGNGYTF.

This clonotype was observed at least ten times. This sequence joins TRBV18 and TRBJ2-3; D is uncertain. The CDR3 has 14 residues. Germline V gene lookup returns CDR1 KGHSH and CDR2 LQKENI. Trimming cost V 6 bases and J 5 bases, with 15 bases left between them. The CDR3 loop reads CASSPEFRQDTQYF. The CDR3 DNA is TGTGCCAGCTCTCCGGAGTTCCGACAAGATACGCAGTATTTT.

The V and J genes are TRBV5-1 and TRBJ2-7; D might be TRBD2 (6 bases). CDR1 is SGHRS, CDR2 YFSETQ, per germline. Trimming took 3 bases from V and 0 from J, leaving 13 bases between them. There are 15 residues in the CDR3. CDR3 sequence: CASSSASDRSYEQYF. The DNA of the CDR3 is TGCGCCAGCAGCTCCGCTAGCGACCGCTCCTACGAGCAGTACTTC.

Notes on this clonotype: A much more abundant neighbour one base away suggests this may be a read error. The rearrangement uses TRBV10-3 and TRBJ2-1; D is perhaps TRBD1 (5 bases). CDR1 and CDR2 from the germline V gene are ENHRY and SYGVKD. V was shortened by 3 bases and J by 8 bases, with 11 bases between the two germline ends. The CDR3 is made up of 13 amino acids. CDR3 sequence: CAISDSGWYEQFF. The CDR3 DNA reads TGTGCCATCAGTGATTCAGGGTGGTATGAGCAGTTCTTC.

This clonotype was observed a few times. The chain joins TRBV6-5 to TRBJ2-7; the D gene could be TRBD1 or TRBD2 (6 bases each). Germline CDR1 is MNHEY and CDR2 is SVGAGI. V gave up 2 bases and J gave up 0 bases, with 11 bases separating them. The CDR3 runs 15 residues. CDR3 in amino acids: CASSYAGGGSYEQYF. The CDR3 DNA reads TGTGCCAGCAGTTACGCCGGGGGCGGCTCCTACGAGCAGTACTTC.

This clonotype was counted between two and nine times. In DNA, the CDR3 is TGCAGTGCTCCCCAGAAGGGGTCAGGTCCCTACGAGCAGTACTTC. Encoded protein: CSAPQKGSGPYEQYF. This chain joins TRBV20-1 and TRBJ2-7, with D perhaps matching TRBD1 (5 bases). There are 15 residues in the CDR3. Germline V gene sequence: CDR1 DFQATT, CDR2 SNEGSKA (reference sequence). V was cut by 5 bases and J by 2 bases, with 19 bases left in between.

V gene TRBV7-2 combines with J gene TRBJ2-7, with 13 bases fitting TRBD2. V lost 6 bases and J lost 7; bases outside the gene matches: 15. The length of the CDR3 is 17 residues. Germline V gene lookup returns CDR1 SGHTA and CDR2 FQGNSA. The CDR3 nucleotides read TGTGCCAGCAGACGGACTAGCGGGAGCGGTGGGCACAATGAGCAGTACTTC. Translated: CASRRTSGSGGHNEQYF.

The chain combines TRBV27 with TRBJ2-7; TRBD1 agrees at 10 bases. Germline V gives CDR1 MNHEY, CDR2 SMNVEV (reference sequence). This CDR3 comprises 15 residues. Germline trimming cut 5 bases from V and 5 bases from J; bases unmatched to any gene: 9. CDR3: CASSIYRDRGNEQYF. The CDR3 DNA reads as TGTGCCAGCAGTATATACCGGGACAGGGGTAACGAGCAGTACTTC.

This clonotype has a single count. V usage is TRBV20-1 and J usage is TRBJ1-4; D gene uncertain. The CDR3 extends over 15 amino acids. Germline V gene sequence: CDR1 DFQATT, CDR2 SNEGSKA (reference sequence). The V end was cut by 0 bases, the J end by 6 bases, with 14 bases between. The chain's CDR3 is CSARDPRPGDEKLFF. The CDR3 DNA reads as TGCAGTGCTAGAGATCCGAGGCCGGGTGATGAAAAACTGTTTTTT.

V is TRBV2 and J is TRBJ2-7; the D is unclear. V lost 2 bases to trimming and J lost 0 bases, with 5 bases between them. CDR1 is SNHLY, CDR2 FYNNEI, per germline. The CDR3 covers 13 residues. The CDR3 sequence: CASSERFSYEQYF. For the CDR3, the DNA is TGTGCCAGCAGTGAACGATTCTCCTACGAGCAGTACTTC.

CDR3 bases: TGCAGCGTTGCTAGCGGGGGGTCCTACAATGAGCAGTACTTC. Translation: CSVASGGSYNEQYF. The rearrangement joins TRBV29-1 to TRBJ2-1; 11 nucleotides line up with TRBD2. The DNA end favors TRBJ2-7, so the J call may be wrong. Germline assignment: CDR1 SQVTM and CDR2 ANQGSEA. The CDR3 loop spans 14 amino acids.

A remark on this clonotype: Compared with germline, one end of the junction differs, possibly owing to a read error. The chain recombines TRBV6-1 with TRBJ2-5, with TRBD2 identical over 7 bases. The CDR3 sequence is 16 residues long. The germline V gene has CDR1 MNHNS and CDR2 SASEGT. The CDR3 DNA reads TGTGCCAGCAGGGAAGCGGGGCCTAGCCCACTCAATGAGCAGTACTTC. Its protein is CASREAGPSPLNEQYF.

There are a few counts of this clonotype. The rearrangement uses TRBV6-5 and TRBJ1-4; D is perhaps TRBD1 (6 bases). Germline V gene lookup returns CDR1 MNHEY and CDR2 SVGAGI. Trimming took 7 bases from V and 2 from J, leaving 11 bases between them. The CDR3 extends over 14 amino acids. The chain's CDR3 is CASTRTATNEKLFF. In nucleotides, the CDR3 is TGTGCCAGCACCCGGACAGCTACTAATGAAAAACTGTTTTTT.

The chain couples TRBV5-1 to TRBJ2-5; D may be TRBD1 (6 bases). Trimming left V 2 bases short and J 11 bases short, with 19 bases between. Germline V gene data show CDR1 as SGHRS and CDR2 as YFSETQ. The CDR3 loop spans 14 amino acids. For the CDR3, the DNA is TGCGCCAGCAGCTTCCGGGACAACTTAAATGAGCAGTACTTC. This encodes CASSFRDNLNEQYF.

This clonotype was observed a few times. V gene TRBV12-3 or TRBV12-4 combines with J gene TRBJ1-1, with TRBD1 as a possible D gene (6 bases). The CDR3 sequence is 14 residues long. V was shortened by 6 bases and J by 3 bases, with 14 bases between the two germline ends. Written as DNA, the CDR3 is TGTGCCAGCAGGATCAATGAGGGGGACACTGAAGCTTTCTTT. Protein sequence: CASRINEGDTEAFF.

The rearrangement joins TRBV5-1 to TRBJ2-1; D gene unclear. The V gene's germline CDR1 is SGHRS and CDR2 YFSETQ. The length of the CDR3 is 15 residues. Trimming left V 4 bases short and J 5 bases short, with 16 bases between. CDR3 coding DNA: TGCGCCAGCAGCCTGGACGGTACCGCCAACAATGAGCAGTTCTTC. The encoded protein is CASSLDGTANNEQFF.

The chain joins TRBV4-3 to TRBJ2-3, with 7 nucleotides matching TRBD2. Looked up from germline, CDR1 is LGHNA and CDR2 is YSLEER. There are 17 residues in the CDR3. The V segment lost 0 bases and the J segment 1 base; nucleotides outside the gene matches: 7. CDR3 bases: TGCGCCAGCAGCCAAGATGGGGCTAGCGGACGCACAGATACGCAGTATTTT. Residues: CASSQDGASGRTDTQYF.

The chain has TRBV6-1 and TRBJ1-2, with D maybe TRBD1 (5 bases). CDR1 and CDR2 (germline): MNHNS, SASEGT. The CDR3 length is 13 residues. The V and J ends lost 6 bases and 6 bases respectively, with 14 bases between them. The CDR3 bases are TGTGCCAGCAGGATGACAGAGGCAAATGGCTACACCTTC. Residues: CASRMTEANGYTF.